The rows below give T cell receptor beta chains drawn from one sample of a study of T cells after yellow fever vaccination. TCRdb independently ran MiXCR on the 5' RACE reads; one entry per CDR3 protein. The data show around 320,000 distinct CDR3 sequences, about 10% seen once. Specimen: CD4+ T cells sorted from PBMCs, collected 45 days after the yellow fever booster vaccination. All receptors come from a man in his late teens or twenties who received the YFV17D yellow fever vaccine. Each CDR3 is given with its conserved first and last residue. The D gene is left open where the match is weak. For some rows the clone size is stated as once, few or many, or as a class when expanded; others skip it.

size	D	V	J	CDR3	DNA
-	-	TRBV20-1	TRBJ1-4	CSARDSSGGKLFF	TGCAGTGCTCGCGACAGCTCGGGGGGAAAACTGTTTTTT
few	TRBD2	TRBV6-5	TRBJ2-2	CASSEPSGGSTGELFF	TGTGCCAGCAGTGAACCTAGCGGGGGGAGTACCGGGGAGCTGTTTTTT
-	-	TRBV28	TRBJ1-2	CASLGAPPRAHRGYTF	TGTGCCAGCCTAGGGGCACCTCCCCGGGCTCACAGGGGCTACACCTTC
-	TRBD1	TRBV4-2	TRBJ1-1	CASSQDGNRGWTEAFF	TGTGCCAGCAGCCAAGATGGGAACAGGGGGTGGACTGAAGCCTTCTTT
-	-	TRBV7-9	TRBJ1-2	CASSFELGPPGYTF	TGTGCCAGCAGCTTTGAGCTTGGCCCGCCAGGCTACACCTTC
few	TRBD1	TRBV5-4	TRBJ2-3	CASSSGQDADTQYF	TGTGCCAGCAGCTCCGGACAGGACGCAGATACGCAGTATTTT
few	-	TRBV2	TRBJ2-4	CASSSPGVAKNIQYF	TGTGCCAGCAGTTCACCAGGGGTAGCCAAAAACATTCAGTACTTC
few	TRBD1	TRBV30	TRBJ2-4	CAWSPRGRGENIQYF	TGTGCCTGGAGCCCCAGGGGGCGCGGAGAAAACATTCAGTACTTC
many	-	TRBV7-2	TRBJ1-5	CASSFDMGQPQHF	TGTGCCAGCAGCTTCGACATGGGGCAGCCCCAGCATTTT
few	TRBD2	TRBV5-1	TRBJ2-5	CASSLERGLQETQYF	TGCGCCAGCAGCTTGGAGCGGGGGCTGCAAGAGACCCAGTACTTC
-	-	TRBV15	TRBJ2-3	CATSREGGGWSSTQYF	TGTGCCACCAGCAGAGAAGGCGGGGGCTGGAGTTCGACGCAGTATTTT
few	-	TRBV12-3/TRBV12-4	TRBJ1-4	CASSFVGGGNEKLFF	TGTGCCAGCAGTTTTGTGGGCGGGGGGAATGAAAAACTGTTTTTT
few	-	TRBV20-1	TRBJ1-5	CSARVGQPQHF	TGCAGTGCAAGGGTCGGTCAGCCCCAGCATTTT
few	-	TRBV4-2	TRBJ2-2	CASSQDYVFDGELFF	TGTGCCAGCAGCCAAGATTATGTTTTCGACGGGGAGCTGTTTTTT
few	-	TRBV20-1	TRBJ2-2	CSARHLTGELFF	TGCAGTGCTAGACACCTTACCGGGGAGCTGTTTTTT
few	-	TRBV28	TRBJ1-2	CASSRINYGYTF	TGTGCCAGCAGTAGGATTAACTATGGCTACACCTTC
-	-	TRBV5-6	TRBJ1-4	CASSLAGGGEKLFF	TGTGCCAGCAGCTTGGCCGGAGGTGGTGAAAAACTGTTTTTT
few	-	TRBV7-2	TRBJ1-4	CASSLVAWEGVGEKLFF	TGTGCCAGCAGCTTAGTGGCCTGGGAGGGGGTCGGTGAAAAACTGTTTTTT
-	-	TRBV9	TRBJ2-5	CASSVDPSVISTQYF	TGTGCCAGCAGCGTAGATCCTAGCGTAATCAGTACCCAGTACTTC
-	-	TRBV7-9	TRBJ1-6	CASSLAGVPGSPLHF	TGTGCCAGCAGCTTAGCTGGTGTCCCCGGTTCACCCCTCCACTTT
many	-	TRBV18	TRBJ2-2	CASSPRAAANTGELFF	TGTGCCAGCTCACCACGGGCAGCGGCTAACACCGGGGAGCTGTTTTTT
-	-	TRBV5-1	TRBJ1-2	CASSPGQKSLANYGYTF	TGCGCCAGCAGCCCCGGACAGAAGAGTTTAGCTAACTATGGCTACACCTTC
many	-	TRBV28	TRBJ1-1	CASSFSDVRGAFF	TGTGCCAGCAGTTTCTCAGATGTCCGGGGGGCTTTCTTT
-	-	TRBV5-4	TRBJ1-2	CASSLQGSGGYTF	TGTGCCAGCAGCTTACAGGGTTCGGGTGGCTACACCTTC
many	TRBD2	TRBV29-1	TRBJ2-5	CSVGIGGETQYF	TGCAGCGTCGGGATCGGGGGGGAGACCCAGTACTTC
few	TRBD2	TRBV10-1	TRBJ2-3	CASSEGTTTDTQYF	TGCGCCAGCAGTGAGGGGACTACGACAGATACGCAGTATTTT
few	TRBD2	TRBV18	TRBJ2-5	CASSPPGLGETQYF	TGTGCCAGCTCACCACCCGGACTAGGAGAGACCCAGTACTTC
-	-	TRBV19	TRBJ1-5	CASSVQSDQPQHF	TGTGCCAGTAGTGTACAGAGTGATCAGCCCCAGCATTTT
-	-	TRBV12-3/TRBV12-4	TRBJ1-5	CASSPIYSNQPQHF	TGTGCCAGCAGTCCGATATATAGCAATCAGCCCCAGCATTTT
many	TRBD2	TRBV5-4	TRBJ2-3	CASSLAGGSDTQYF	TGTGCCAGCAGCTTGGCGGGGGGGTCGGATACGCAGTATTTT
few	-	TRBV7-9	TRBJ2-5	CASSPTKGKETQYF	TGTGCCAGCAGCCCGACCAAAGGAAAAGAGACCCAGTACTTC
-	TRBD2	TRBV5-1	TRBJ2-1	CASSSGTSGKSSYNEQFF	TGCGCCAGCAGTTCCGGGACTAGCGGGAAGAGCTCCTACAATGAGCAGTTCTTC
-	-	TRBV5-6	TRBJ1-2	CASSLRLSYTF	TGTGCCAGCAGCTTGAGGCTAAGCTACACCTTC
-	-	TRBV12-3/TRBV12-4	TRBJ2-2	CASQRGAHGELFF	TGTGCCAGCCAACGGGGGGCGCACGGGGAGCTGTTTTTT
many	-	TRBV7-9	TRBJ2-5	CASSYEETQYF	TGTGCCAGCAGCTACGAAGAGACCCAGTACTTC
-	TRBD1	TRBV4-2	TRBJ1-2	CASSQAGQGTNYGYTF	TGTGCCAGCAGCCAAGCCGGACAGGGTACAAACTATGGCTACACCTTC
-	TRBD1	TRBV10-2	TRBJ1-1	CASITIRTGGTEAFF	TGCGCCAGCATCACAATCCGGACAGGAGGGACTGAAGCTTTCTTT
-	TRBD1	TRBV3-1	TRBJ1-1	CASSQPDRGPGEAFF	TGTGCCAGCAGCCAACCGGACAGGGGGCCCGGAGAAGCTTTCTTT
few	-	TRBV7-9	TRBJ2-5	CASSFTRGETQYF	TGTGCCAGCAGCTTTACCAGAGGAGAGACCCAGTACTTC
few	-	TRBV28	TRBJ1-5	CASSLGGWRVNQPQHF	TGTGCCAGCAGTCTAGGGGGGTGGCGGGTCAATCAGCCCCAGCATTTT